Listed below are T cell receptor beta chains from one sample, sequenced in a study of vaccination effects on CD4 cells after COVID-19. For these TCRs, the target antigens are not known. Sequencing was performed with immunoSEQ multiplex PCR; in TCRdb, only in-frame clones are kept and a portion is missing. This sample has fewer than 70,000 clones, with under 90% found just once. This specimen consisted of CD4+ T cells from PBMCs cultured with SARS-CoV-2 spike peptides, obtained before COVID-19 vaccination. These receptors all come from a human donor who received a COVID-19 vaccine. The CDR3 runs from the conserved cysteine through the conserved F or W. Fields, in order: clone size, D gene, V gene, J gene, CDR3 protein, CDR3 DNA. D genes are given only for firm matches. Not every row has a clone size; where given, it reads once, few, many or a size class.

size: .; D: .; V: TRBV5-6; J: TRBJ2-5; CDR3: CASSTGTRGETQYF; DNA: TGTGCCAGCAGCACCGGGACCCGGGGAGAGACCCAGTACTTC
size: .; D: .; V: TRBV19; J: TRBJ2-6; CDR3: CASSIVWENSGANVLTF; DNA: TGTGCCAGTAGTATAGTATGGGAGAACTCTGGGGCCAACGTCCTGACTTTC
size: .; D: .; V: TRBV9; J: TRBJ2-5; CDR3: CASSVGGETQYF; DNA: TGTGCCAGCAGCGTAGGGGGAGAGACCCAGTACTTC
size: .; D: TRBD1; V: TRBV19; J: TRBJ1-5; CDR3: CATQDRGNQPQHF; DNA: TGTGCCACTCAAGACAGGGGCAATCAGCCCCAGCATTTT
size: .; D: .; V: TRBV9; J: TRBJ1-2; CDR3: CASSRADSNYGYTF; DNA: TGTGCCTCAAGCCGGGCCGACAGTAACTATGGCTACACCTTC
size: .; D: TRBD1; V: TRBV7-2; J: TRBJ1-3; CDR3: CASSFTGASTIYF; DNA: TGTGCCAGCAGCTTTACAGGGGCGAGCACCATATATTTT
size: .; D: .; V: TRBV19; J: TRBJ2-4; CDR3: CASSNLGGAKNIQYF; DNA: TGTGCCAGTAGTAACTTAGGGGGAGCCAAAAACATTCAGTACTTC
size: .; D: TRBD1; V: TRBV2; J: TRBJ1-5; CDR3: CASRGGTALNQPQHF; DNA: TGTGCCAGCAGGGGAGGGACAGCCTTGAATCAGCCCCAGCATTTT
size: .; D: TRBD2; V: TRBV15; J: TRBJ2-3; CDR3: CATSRIAGGPDTQYF; DNA: TGTGCCACCAGCAGAATAGCGGGGGGGCCCGATACGCAGTATTTT
size: .; D: TRBD1; V: TRBV9; J: TRBJ1-4; CDR3: CASSISGTGSEKLFF; DNA: TGTGCCAGCAGCATTTCCGGGACAGGGTCTGAAAAACTGTTTTTT
size: once; D: .; V: TRBV19; J: TRBJ2-6; CDR3: CASGLTFTGANVLTF; DNA: TGTGCCAGTGGACTTACTTTTACTGGGGCCAACGTCCTGACTTTC
size: .; D: .; V: TRBV2; J: TRBJ1-5; CDR3: CASSVPVDRSQHF; DNA: TGTGCCAGCAGTGTCCCGGTTGATAGGTCCCAGCATTTT
size: few; D: .; V: TRBV2; J: TRBJ2-1; CDR3: CASSEGYSSDEQFF; DNA: TGTGCCAGCAGTGAAGGGTACAGTTCTGATGAGCAGTTCTTC
size: .; D: TRBD2; V: TRBV24-1; J: TRBJ2-3; CDR3: CATSLAGGNTDTQYF; DNA: TGTGCCACCAGTCTAGCGGGGGGAAACACAGATACGCAGTATTTT
size: .; D: .; V: TRBV30; J: TRBJ1-2; CDR3: CAWSVLPNGLGGYTF; DNA: TGTGCCTGGAGTGTACTACCGAACGGGCTCGGGGGCTACACCTTC